This T cell receptor beta chain was sequenced during a study of cytomegalovirus exposure and HLA in healthy donors. The CDR3 totals 12 residues. Germline V gene data show CDR1 as SGHTA and CDR2 as FQGNSA. V was clipped by 5 bases and J by 4 bases, with 6 bases between them. In the PCR, 60 Vbeta and 13 Jbeta primers were used. TCRdb's copy holds only in-frame clones and misses some; the assay was immunoSEQ multiplex PCR. The sample includes some 200,000 clones, approximately 80% of them seen just once. The TCR was taken from a man aged 40-55 years in good health and CMV-seronegative. Sequencing was carried out using PBMCs. The chain is built from TRBV7-2 and TRBJ1-5; D gene ambiguous. CDR3 sequence reads: CASSVLNQPQHF. As DNA, the CDR3 is TGTGCCAGCAGCGTCTTGAATCAGCCCCAGCATTTT.